Presented here are 25 T cell receptor beta chains from one specimen sequenced in a study of blood T cells in healthy people across ages. The use of a sample-barcoded 5' primer and a J-beta primer mix characterized a second PCR of about 7 to 12 cycles. TCRdb analysed the 5' RACE reads with MiXCR anew, one entry per CDR3 protein. Among roughly 1.6 million distinct CDR3 sequences, roughly a third were seen once, and the ten largest hold about 11%. The source material was blood. These receptors were collected from a woman aged 25 to 39 in good health.

This clonotype occurred many times. V gene TRBV20-1 combines with J gene TRBJ2-7; 12 nucleotides align to TRBD1. Germline V gives CDR1 DFQATT, CDR2 SNEGSKA (reference sequence). CDR3 length: 15 amino acids. The trim removed 0 bases at V and 6 bases at J, leaving 6 bases unmatched. The CDR3 reads CSARDPGQGAGEQYF. The CDR3 region has the DNA TGCAGTGCTAGAGACCCGGGACAGGGGGCGGGCGAGCAGTACTTC.

This rearrangement joins TRBV7-8 to TRBJ1-1; possible D gene TRBD1, 6 bases. CDR1 is SGHVS and CDR2 is FQNEAQ in the germline V gene. The CDR3 sequence is 13 residues long. The V gene lost 3 bases and the J gene lost 5 bases, with 10 bases spanning the gap. CDR3 sequence (DNA): TGTGCCAGCAGCTTTGCAGGGGCGACTGAAGCTTTCTTT. It encodes CASSFAGATEAFF. The full variable domain, its missing parts supplied by reference TRBV7-8 and TRBJ1-1, is GAGVSQSPRYKVAKRGQDVALRCDPISGHVSLFWYQQALGQGPEFLTYFQNEAQLDKSGLPSDRFFAERPEGSVSTLKIQRTQQEDSAVYLCASSFAGATEAFFGQGTRLTVV.

This CDR3 is CASSEYADTYYGYTF. The CDR3 nucleotides are TGTGCCAGCAGTGAATACGCAGACACCTACTATGGCTACACCTTC. This chain connects TRBV25-1 to TRBJ1-2; D is unresolved. Germline V gene data show CDR1 as MGHDK and CDR2 as SYGVNS. The CDR3 consists of 15 residues. V lost 0 bases to trimming and J lost 3 bases, with 11 bases between them.

The chain uses TRBV29-1 and TRBJ2-2; 11 bases align to TRBD1. Germline V gene data show CDR1 as SQVTM and CDR2 as ANQGSEA. This CDR3 contains 16 residues. V was pared by 7 bases and J by 4 bases, with 11 bases of the junction left unmatched. CDR3 loop: CSARAGQGEITGELFF. The CDR3 nucleotides read TGCAGCGCCCGAGCGGGACAGGGGGAGATCACCGGGGAGCTGTTTTTT.

At least ten counts were recorded for this clonotype. The gene calls are TRBV29-1 and TRBJ2-1; no reliable D call. V lost 4 bases, J lost 6 bases, and 28 bases lay in between. The CDR3 totals 18 residues. Germline assignment: CDR1 SQVTM and CDR2 ANQGSEA. The CDR3 here is CSVVGNPPGIPNRNEQFF. The CDR3 DNA reads as TGCAGCGTTGTCGGTAATCCCCCGGGCATACCGAACCGCAATGAGCAGTTCTTC.

Notes on this clonotype: Sequence at one end of the junction differs from germline and may be a read error. The chain employs TRBV3-1 and TRBJ1-2; the D is unclear. Germline values: CDR1 LGHDT, CDR2 YNNKEL (reference sequence). This CDR3 has 13 amino acids. The chain's CDR3 is CASSQVGNYGCTF. The DNA of the CDR3 is TGTGCCAGCAGCCAAGTCGGTAACTATGGCTGCACCTTC.

This clonotype showed up just a few times. The chain has TRBV7-9 and TRBJ2-1; no clear D gene. V lost 5 bases and J lost 6, with 17 bases in between. The CDR3 loop spans 15 amino acids. The germline gives CDR1 SEHNR, CDR2 FQNEAQ (reference sequence). CDR3 sequence reads: CASSHPRQGGNEQFF. As DNA, the CDR3 is TGTGCCAGCAGCCATCCCAGGCAAGGTGGCAATGAGCAGTTCTTC.

The CDR3 region is CATVGTESSGANVLTF. CDR3 DNA sequence: TGTGCCACCGTCGGGACAGAAAGCTCTGGGGCCAACGTCCTGACTTTC. The V and J genes are TRBV28 and TRBJ2-6; 7 bases fit TRBD1. V shed 10 bases and J 0 bases; nucleotides not matched to a gene: 9. Per the germline V gene, CDR1 is MDHEN and CDR2 is SYDVKM. The CDR3 length is 16 residues. Variable domain in full (rest from reference TRBV28 and TRBJ2-6): DVKVTQSSRYLVKRTGEKVFLECVQDMDHENMFWYRQDPGLGLRLIYFSYDVKMKEKGDIPEGYSVSREKKERFSLILESASTNQTSMYLCATVGTESSGANVLTFGAGSRLTVL.

Concerning this clonotype itself: A read error may account for a junction end that differs from germline. The gene calls are TRBV24-1 and TRBJ1-5; D gene uncertain. CDR1 is KGHDR, CDR2 SFDVKD, per germline. The CDR3 spans 12 residues. The CDR3, as DNA: TGTGCCACCAGTGACGCAAATCAGCGCCAGCATTTT. Protein sequence: CATSDANQRQHF.

This clonotype appeared once. This is likely a read error, given that the CDR3 carries no conserved phenylalanine or tryptophan at its end. The J gene is TRBJ2-7, the V gene TRBV7-9; D uncertain. Germline lookup yields CDR1 SEHNR and CDR2 FQNEAQ (reference sequence). The ends were cut back, 5 bases at V and 3 bases at J, with 2 bases in the middle. This CDR3 has 10 amino acids. The DNA of the CDR3 is TGTGCCAGCAGCGGCTACGAGCAGTACTGC. It codes for CASSGYEQYC.

This clonotype was recorded many times. The rearrangement uses TRBV29-1 and TRBJ2-7; 7 bases agree with TRBD1. Germline V lookup: CDR1 SQVTM, CDR2 ANQGSEA. This CDR3 region has 13 residues. V dropped 6 bases and J dropped 4; count of bases not matched to a gene: 9. CDR3 in DNA: TGCAGCGTGACCGGGACAGATTCTTACGAGCAGTACTTC. Its protein is CSVTGTDSYEQYF.

This clonotype was found a few times. V usage is TRBV2 and J usage is TRBJ2-7; TRBD2 matches at 11 bases. There are 14 residues in the CDR3. Germline V lookup: CDR1 SNHLY, CDR2 FYNNEI. V shed 11 bases, J shed 3 bases, and the junction held 9 bases outside the gene matches. As DNA, the CDR3 is TGTGCCGGATATAGCGGGAGGGCCAACTACGAGCAGTACTTC. It specifies CAGYSGRANYEQYF.

DNA of the CDR3: TGTGCCAGCAGGGATCGGGACGGTGGCACTGAAGCTTTCTTT. This translates into CASRDRDGGTEAFF. The chain joins TRBV6-1 to TRBJ1-1; D possibly corresponds to TRBD1 (5 bases). The V and J ends lost 6 bases and 4 bases respectively, with 15 bases between them. Germline CDR1 MNHNS, CDR2 SASEGT. The CDR3 spans 14 residues.

V and J are TRBV12-3 or TRBV12-4 and TRBJ2-5, with D perhaps being TRBD1 or TRBD2 (5 bases each). The CDR3 extends over 15 amino acids. V lost 6 bases, J lost 5 bases, and 19 bases lay in between. Here the CDR3 DNA reads TGTGCCAGCAGAGCCCGGCCTACCGGGGCGGAGACCCAGTACTTC. This encodes CASRARPTGAETQYF.

This rearrangement joins TRBV7-7 to TRBJ2-1, with TRBD2 matching 10 bases. Per the germline V gene, CDR1 is SSHAT and CDR2 is FNYEAQ (reference sequence). CDR3 size: 15 residues. The V segment lost 5 bases and the J segment 7 bases; nucleotides outside the gene matches: 8. CDR3 protein: CASSHGTSEINEQFF. The DNA of the CDR3 is TGTGCCAGCAGCCACGGGACTAGCGAGATAAATGAGCAGTTCTTC.

V gene TRBV7-8 combines with J gene TRBJ2-3, with 7 bases identical to TRBD2. Looked up from germline, CDR1 is SGHVS and CDR2 is FQNEAQ. The V segment lost 5 bases and the J segment 6 bases; nucleotides outside the gene matches: 14. The CDR3 length is 16 residues. For the CDR3, the DNA is TGTGCCAGCAGCCGCCTGGGACTACCCCTACTCGATACGCAGTATTTT. This gives the protein CASSRLGLPLLDTQYF.

With respect to this clonotype: One base separates it from a far larger clone, so it is likely a read error. The V and J genes are TRBV5-1 and TRBJ2-3; D is ambiguous. The CDR3 spans 12 residues. CDR1 is SGHRS and CDR2 is YFSETQ in the germline V gene. CDR3 residues: CASSLEADTQDF. CDR3 DNA: TGCGCCAGCAGCTTGGAGGCAGATACGCAGGATTTT.

This clonotype was seen only a few times. This chain links TRBV29-1 with TRBJ2-2, with TRBD1 identical over 7 bases. Per germline, CDR1 SQVTM and CDR2 ANQGSEA. This CDR3 is 13 amino acids long. Trimming cost V 6 bases and J 0 bases; bases outside gene matches: 1. CDR3 bases: TGCAGCGTGGGACAGACGAACACCGGGGAGCTGTTTTTT. Its translation: CSVGQTNTGELFF.

V gene TRBV7-2 combines with J gene TRBJ2-7; TRBD1 agrees at 10 bases. This CDR3 has 14 amino acids. Trimming removed 5 bases from V and 5 bases from J; junction bases left unmatched: 6. Germline lookup yields CDR1 SGHTA and CDR2 FQGNSA. Here the CDR3 DNA reads TGTGCCAGCAGCGGCCGACAGGGGGCGGACGAGCAGTACTTC. Translation: CASSGRQGADEQYF.

The J gene is TRBJ2-7, the V gene TRBV7-9, with D possibly TRBD2 on 6 matching bases. This CDR3 spans 14 amino acids. Germline V gene data show CDR1 as SEHNR and CDR2 as FQNEAQ (reference sequence). V dropped 5 bases and J dropped 3 bases, with 14 bases sitting between them. CDR3 protein: CASSQGLLSYEQYF. CDR3 nucleotides: TGTGCCAGCAGCCAAGGACTACTCAGCTACGAGCAGTACTTC.

A word on this clonotype: This may be a read error, as it is one base from a much larger clone. The chain is built from TRBV10-3 and TRBJ2-7; D might be TRBD2 (6 bases). Germline CDR1 reads ENHRY; CDR2 reads SYGVKD. Trimming cost V 5 bases and J 6 bases, with 14 bases left between them. The CDR3 is made up of 13 amino acids. The DNA of the CDR3 is TGTGCCATCAGTTGGGGGGATTCTTGCGAGCAGTACTTC. It specifies CAISWGDSCEQYF.

Worth noting for this clonotype: It may be a read error: a sequence one base away is much more abundant. The V call is TRBV20-1, the J call TRBJ2-7; TRBD2 aligns across 8 bases. Germline CDR1 and CDR2: DFQATT and SNEGSKA (reference sequence). The CDR3 sequence is 13 residues long. With 8 bases clipped from V and 2 bases from J, the junction kept 8 bases outside the gene matches. CDR3 DNA sequence: TGCAGTACTATCCCGACTAGCGCCTACGAGCAGTACTTC. Amino acid sequence: CSTIPTSAYEQYF.

The chain uses TRBV19 and TRBJ2-1; TRBD2 might be the D (6 bases). The CDR3 contains 14 residues. Germline V gene lookup returns CDR1 LNHDA and CDR2 SQIVND (reference sequence). Trimming cost V 1 base and J 9 bases, with 13 bases left between them. The CDR3 region has the DNA TGTGCCAGTAGTATAGCCCAACGGCGGGGTGAGCAGTTCTTC. Protein sequence: CASSIAQRRGEQFF.

This clonotype was counted a few times. This chain joins TRBV6-1 and TRBJ1-4; unclear D gene. Germline values: CDR1 MNHNS, CDR2 SASEGT. The CDR3 is 17 residues long. V was pared by 5 bases and J by 0 bases, with 16 bases between. The DNA for the CDR3 is TGTGCCAGCAGTCTCGGGGAGCTATTGACAACTAATGAAAAACTGTTTTTT. As protein: CASSLGELLTTNEKLFF.

Remarks on this clonotype: A much larger clonotype is one base distant, so this may be a read error. Since the CDR3 does not end with the conserved phenylalanine or tryptophan, this likely comes from a read error. The chain joins TRBV29-1 to TRBJ2-3; TRBD2 aligns across 15 bases. Losses at the gene ends were 5 bases for V and 6 bases for J; bases not matched to a gene: 6. This CDR3 is 15 amino acids long. Germline V gene lookup returns CDR1 SQVTM and CDR2 ANQGSEA. The CDR3 loop is CSVRTSGRAYDTQYC. The CDR3 nucleotides read TGCAGCGTTAGGACTAGCGGGAGGGCCTACGATACGCAGTATTGT.